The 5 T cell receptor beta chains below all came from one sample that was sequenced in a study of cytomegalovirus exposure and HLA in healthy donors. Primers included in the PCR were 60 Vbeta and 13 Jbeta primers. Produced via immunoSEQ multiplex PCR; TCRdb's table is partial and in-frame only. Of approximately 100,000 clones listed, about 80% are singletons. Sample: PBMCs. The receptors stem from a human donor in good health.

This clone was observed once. The CDR3 reads CASSFFGTHGTAGTQYF. As DNA, the CDR3 is TGTGCCAGCAGTTTTTTTGGGACCCATGGGACGGCGGGGACGCAGTATTTT. V is TRBV28 and J is TRBJ2-3; possible D gene TRBD2, 6 bases. Germline values: CDR1 MDHEN, CDR2 SYDVKM. There are 17 residues in the CDR3. Trimming left V 3 bases short and J 9 bases short, with 25 bases between.

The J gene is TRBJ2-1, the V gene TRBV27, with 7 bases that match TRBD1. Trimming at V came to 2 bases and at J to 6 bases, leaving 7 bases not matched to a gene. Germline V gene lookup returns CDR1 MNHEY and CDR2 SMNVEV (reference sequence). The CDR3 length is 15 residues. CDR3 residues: CASSLRGGRGNEQFF. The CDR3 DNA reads TGTGCCAGCAGTTTACGAGGGGGCCGAGGCAATGAGCAGTTCTTC.

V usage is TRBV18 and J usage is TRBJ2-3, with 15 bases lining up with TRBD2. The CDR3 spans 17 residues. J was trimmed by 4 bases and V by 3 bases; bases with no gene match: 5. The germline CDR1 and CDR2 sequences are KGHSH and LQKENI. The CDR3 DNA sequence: TGTGCCAGCTCACCGAGGACTAGCGGGAGGGCCGCAGATACGCAGTATTTT. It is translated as CASSPRTSGRAADTQYF.

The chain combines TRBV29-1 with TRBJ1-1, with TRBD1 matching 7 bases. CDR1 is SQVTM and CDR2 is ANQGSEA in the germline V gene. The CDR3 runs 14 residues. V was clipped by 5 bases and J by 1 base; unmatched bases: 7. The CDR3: CSVLKGGRNTEAFF. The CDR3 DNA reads TGCAGCGTTCTGAAAGGGGGCAGGAACACTGAAGCTTTCTTT.

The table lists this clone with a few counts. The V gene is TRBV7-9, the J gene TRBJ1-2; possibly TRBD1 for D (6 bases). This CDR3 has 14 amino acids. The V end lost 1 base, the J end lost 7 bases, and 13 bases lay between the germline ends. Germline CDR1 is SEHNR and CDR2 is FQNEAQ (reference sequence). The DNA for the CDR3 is TGTGCCAGCAGCTTAGGGCAGGGGTCTAGTGGCTACACCTTC. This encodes CASSLGQGSSGYTF. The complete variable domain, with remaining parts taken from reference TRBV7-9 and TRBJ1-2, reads DTGVSQNPRHKITKRGQNVTFRCDPISEHNRLYWYRQTLGQGPEFLTYFQNEAQLEKSRLLSDRFSAERPKGSFSTLEIQRTEQGDSAMYLCASSLGQGSSGYTFGSGTRLTVV.